This TCR beta chain was recovered during a study of CD8+CD57+ T cells in acquired aplastic anemia. The study's findings and limits: Between patients and controls, CD8+ Simpson's diversity did not vary significantly. Patients and controls shared 25 to 35 CD8+ CDR3 sequences, which appeared highly expressed in patients and within their immunodominant clones.

Only patients with CD8+CD57+ cell expansion on flow cytometry were chosen for sequencing. This clonotype was observed a handful of times. Its antigen is not identified. Template material for TCR beta VDJ and CDR3 profiling consisted of genomic DNA. TCRdb reanalysed the reads using MiXCR and keeps one entry per CDR3 protein. The table records tens of thousands of distinct CDR3 sequences, 60% to 75% of them present only once. The CDR3 length is 15 residues. Germline-derived CDR1 and CDR2 are SNHLY and FYNNEI. The V and J ends lost 1 base and 1 base respectively, with 9 bases between them. The sequenced sample consisted of sorted CD4+, CD8+, or CD8+CD57+ T cells (not recorded which) from PBMCs. This rearrangement joins TRBV2 to TRBJ2-3; D unclear. This receptor was identified in a human donor with aplastic anemia. The CDR3 DNA sequence: TGTGCCAGCAGTGAAGTGGGGATGGGCACAGATACGCAGTATTTT. Encoded protein: CASSEVGMGTDTQYF.